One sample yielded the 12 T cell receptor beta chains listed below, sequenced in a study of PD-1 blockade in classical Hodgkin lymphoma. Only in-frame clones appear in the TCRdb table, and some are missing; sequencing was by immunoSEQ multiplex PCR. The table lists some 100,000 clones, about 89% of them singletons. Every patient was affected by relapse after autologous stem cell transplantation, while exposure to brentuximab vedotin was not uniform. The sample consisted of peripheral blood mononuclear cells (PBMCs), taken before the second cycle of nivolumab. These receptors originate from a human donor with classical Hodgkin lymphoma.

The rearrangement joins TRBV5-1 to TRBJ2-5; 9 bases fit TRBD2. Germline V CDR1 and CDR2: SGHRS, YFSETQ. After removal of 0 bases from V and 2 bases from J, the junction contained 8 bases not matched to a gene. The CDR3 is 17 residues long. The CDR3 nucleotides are TGCGCCAGCAGCTTGGAGGTTAGCGGGGGACTTCAAGAGACCCAGTACTTC. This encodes CASSLEVSGGLQETQYF.

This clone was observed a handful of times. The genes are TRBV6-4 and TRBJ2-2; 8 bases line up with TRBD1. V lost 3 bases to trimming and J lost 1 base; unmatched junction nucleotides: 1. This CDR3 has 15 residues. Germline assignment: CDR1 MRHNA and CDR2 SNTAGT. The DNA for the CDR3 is TGTGCCAGCAGTGAAGGGACAGGGAACACCGGGGAGCTGTTTTTT. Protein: CASSEGTGNTGELFF.

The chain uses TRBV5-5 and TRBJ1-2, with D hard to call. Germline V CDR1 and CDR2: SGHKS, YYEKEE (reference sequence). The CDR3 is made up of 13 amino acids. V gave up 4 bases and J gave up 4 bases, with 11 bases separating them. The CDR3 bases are TGTGCCAGCAGCCCGCGCGGACCCTATGGCTACACCTTC. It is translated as CASSPRGPYGYTF.

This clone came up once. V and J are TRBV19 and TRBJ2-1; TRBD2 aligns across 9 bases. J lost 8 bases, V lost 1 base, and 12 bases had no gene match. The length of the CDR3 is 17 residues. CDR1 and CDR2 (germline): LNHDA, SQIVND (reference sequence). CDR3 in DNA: TGTGCCAGTAGTATAGTTGCGGGGGGGCCCAGGGGCGATGAGCAGTTCTTC. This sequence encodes CASSIVAGGPRGDEQFF. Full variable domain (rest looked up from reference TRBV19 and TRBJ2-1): DGGITQSPKYLFRKEGQNVTLSCEQNLNHDAMYWYRQDPGQGLRLIYYSQIVNDFQKGDIAEGYSVSREKKESFPLTVTSAQKNPTAFYLCASSIVAGGPRGDEQFFGPGTRLTVL.

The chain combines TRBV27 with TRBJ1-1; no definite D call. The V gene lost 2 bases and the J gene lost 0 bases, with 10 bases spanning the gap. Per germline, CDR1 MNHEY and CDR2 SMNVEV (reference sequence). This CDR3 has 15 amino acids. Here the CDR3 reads CASSLGGVMNTEAFF. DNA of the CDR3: TGTGCCAGCAGTTTAGGCGGGGTTATGAACACTGAAGCTTTCTTT.

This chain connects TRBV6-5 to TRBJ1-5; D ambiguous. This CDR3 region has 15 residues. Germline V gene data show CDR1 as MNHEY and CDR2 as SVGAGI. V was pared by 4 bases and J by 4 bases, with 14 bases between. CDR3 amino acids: CASSSPREGNQPQHF. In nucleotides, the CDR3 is TGTGCCAGCAGTTCCCCTCGGGAAGGGAATCAGCCCCAGCATTTT.

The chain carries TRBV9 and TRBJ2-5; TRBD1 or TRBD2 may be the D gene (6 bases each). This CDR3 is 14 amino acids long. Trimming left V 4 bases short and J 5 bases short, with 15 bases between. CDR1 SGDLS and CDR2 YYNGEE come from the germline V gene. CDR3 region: CASSPAGGWETQYF. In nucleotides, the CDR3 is TGTGCCAGCAGCCCCGCCGGGGGCTGGGAGACCCAGTACTTC.

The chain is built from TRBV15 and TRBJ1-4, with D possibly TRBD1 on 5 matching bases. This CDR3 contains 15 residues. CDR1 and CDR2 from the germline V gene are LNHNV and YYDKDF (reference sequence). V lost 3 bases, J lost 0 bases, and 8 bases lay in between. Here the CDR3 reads CATSRGPATNEKLFF. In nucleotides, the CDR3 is TGTGCCACCAGCAGGGGACCGGCAACTAATGAAAAACTGTTTTTT.

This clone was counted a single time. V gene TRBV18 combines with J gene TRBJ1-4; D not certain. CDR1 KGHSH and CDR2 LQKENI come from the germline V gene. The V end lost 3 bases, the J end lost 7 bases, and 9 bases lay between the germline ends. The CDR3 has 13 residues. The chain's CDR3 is CASSPDPGEKLFF. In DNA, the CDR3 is TGTGCCAGCTCACCTGATCCGGGTGAAAAACTGTTTTTT. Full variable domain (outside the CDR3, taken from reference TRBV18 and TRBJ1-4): NAGVMQNPRHLVRRRGQEARLRCSPMKGHSHVYWYRQLPEEGLKFMVYLQKENIIDESGMPKERFSAEFPKEGPSILRIQQVVRGDSAAYFCASSPDPGEKLFFGSGTQLSVL.

The CDR3 DNA follows: TGTGCCAGTAGTATCAAGGGAACAGATACGCAGTATTTT. Amino acids: CASSIKGTDTQYF. The chain couples TRBV19 to TRBJ2-3; D gene uncertain. CDR3 length equals 13 residues. CDR1 and CDR2 from the germline V gene are LNHDA and SQIVND (reference sequence). Trimming cost V 3 bases and J 3 bases, with 7 bases left between them.

The CDR3 coding sequence is TGTGCCAGCAGGCCCCGAGGCCACTATGGCTACACCTTC. It is translated as CASRPRGHYGYTF. V is TRBV6-6 and J is TRBJ1-2; D unclear. CDR3 length: 13 residues. Germline-derived CDR1 and CDR2 are MNHNY and SVGAGI (reference sequence). Trimming removed 6 bases at V and 3 bases at J, with 11 bases between.

DNA for the CDR3: TGTGCCAGTAGTATCCCGCCTTTAGAGACCCAGTACTTC. Protein sequence: CASSIPPLETQYF. V is TRBV19 and J is TRBJ2-5, with D uncertain. Germline V CDR1 and CDR2: LNHDA, SQIVND (reference sequence). The CDR3 extends over 13 amino acids. The V gene lost 3 bases and the J gene lost 4 bases, with 9 bases spanning the gap. Looking up the rest from reference TRBV19 and TRBJ2-5 gives the full variable domain: DGGITQSPKYLFRKEGQNVTLSCEQNLNHDAMYWYRQDPGQGLRLIYYSQIVNDFQKGDIAEGYSVSREKKESFPLTVTSAQKNPTAFYLCASSIPPLETQYFGPGTRLLVL.